This TCR beta chain derives from a study of blood T cell repertoires in COVID-19. About the research overall: Both acute and convalescent COVID-19 samples were obtained from the United States, Italy and Spain.

The table came from immunoSEQ multiplex PCR; TCRdb's copy has only in-frame clones and leaves some out. The data hold approximately 290,000 clones, with 75% to 90% observed a single time. CDR3 length: 17 amino acids. The V and J ends lost 8 bases and 8 bases, in that order; junction bases with no gene match: 21. The germline V gene has CDR1 LNHDA and CDR2 SQIVND (reference sequence). Individuals aged roughly 18 to 95 years were recruited from about two dozen US areas. What was sequenced was PBMCs or T cells enriched from blood (not recorded which). The chain uses TRBV19 and TRBJ1-2; 9 positions agree with TRBD1. This receptor was identified in a woman aged 25 to 39 who had recovered from COVID-19. This chain's CDR3 is CASPKRGTGLEVRGYTF. The CDR3 nucleotides read TGTGCCAGTCCGAAAAGGGGGACAGGGTTGGAAGTGCGGGGCTACACCTTC. Using reference TRBV19 and TRBJ1-2 for the parts outside the CDR3, the full variable domain is DGGITQSPKYLFRKEGQNVTLSCEQNLNHDAMYWYRQDPGQGLRLIYYSQIVNDFQKGDIAEGYSVSREKKESFPLTVTSAQKNPTAFYLCASPKRGTGLEVRGYTFGSGTRLTVV.